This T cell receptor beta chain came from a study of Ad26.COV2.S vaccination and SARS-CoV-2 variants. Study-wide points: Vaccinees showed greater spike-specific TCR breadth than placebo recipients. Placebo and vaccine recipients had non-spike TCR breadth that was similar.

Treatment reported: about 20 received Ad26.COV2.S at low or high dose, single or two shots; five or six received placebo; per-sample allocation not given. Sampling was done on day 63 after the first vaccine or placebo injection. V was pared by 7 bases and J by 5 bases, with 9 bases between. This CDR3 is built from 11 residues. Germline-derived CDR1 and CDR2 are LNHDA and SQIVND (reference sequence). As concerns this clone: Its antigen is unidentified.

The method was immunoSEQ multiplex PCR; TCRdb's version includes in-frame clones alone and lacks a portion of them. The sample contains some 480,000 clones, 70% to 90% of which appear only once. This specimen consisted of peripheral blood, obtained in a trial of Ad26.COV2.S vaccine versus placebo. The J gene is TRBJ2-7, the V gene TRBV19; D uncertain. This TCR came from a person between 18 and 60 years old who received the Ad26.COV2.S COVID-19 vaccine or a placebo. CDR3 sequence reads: CASKGENEQYF. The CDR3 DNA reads TGTGCCAGTAAAGGTGAAAACGAGCAGTACTTC.